This T cell receptor beta chain was identified in a study of cytomegalovirus exposure and HLA in healthy donors. At the level of the study: Within the Caucasian-associated ancestry cluster were 81% of the roughly 400 genotyped donors. Study results and caveats: In an earlier analysis, productive rearrangement rates for most beta V segments clustered near 87% or 30%. An analysis was carried out at a later point. It showed that HLA-associated TCR beta chains were more clonally expanded than equally common non-associated chains.

Use of 60 Vbeta and 13 Jbeta primers characterized the PCR. Clones were sequenced by immunoSEQ multiplex PCR, and TCRdb holds only the in-frame ones, with some missing. The sample holds 150,000 or so clones, over 80% seen once. V lost 0 bases and J lost 1; bases outside the gene matches: 0. The germline V gene has CDR1 GTSNPN and CDR2 SVGIG (reference sequence). The CDR3 contains 13 residues. A few counts support this clone. Antigen: not known. The sample was PBMCs. The TCR originated in a man aged 45-60 years in good health and CMV-seropositive. The chain employs TRBV30 and TRBJ2-7; 7 positions match TRBD1. In DNA form, the CDR3 reads TGTGCCTGGAGTGTGGGACAGTCCTACGAGCAGTACTTC. Translation gives CAWSVGQSYEQYF.